This T cell receptor (beta chain) was captured by sequencing in a study of T cells in Graves' hyperthyroidism and ophthalmopathy. V lost 3 bases and J lost 2, with 8 bases in between. The CDR3 runs to 14 residues. Germline V gives CDR1 SGHAT, CDR2 FQNNGV. Overall study results and limits: A model of 13 V-J pairs discriminated ophthalmopathy from stable hyperthyroidism.

Using RNA transcripts as the source, TCR beta CDR3 regions were amplified. RT-PCR in the first round (using the HTBI primer set) targeted the TCR CDR3. MiXCR, applied by TCRdb to the multiplex PCR reads, yields one record per CDR3 protein. The table records 640,000 or so distinct CDR3 sequences, under 15% of them present only once. This clonotype came up many times. No antigen is known for it. This TCR derives from a woman in her thirties or forties with Graves' ophthalmopathy. The sample consisted of blood. This chain connects TRBV11-2 to TRBJ2-4; D may be TRBD1 (6 bases). The CDR3 DNA reads as TGTGCCAGCAGCTTGGGGGCCCCCAAAAACATTCAGTACTTC. Translating gives CASSLGAPKNIQYF.